This T cell receptor (beta chain) came from a study of graft-versus-host responses after intestinal transplantation. Whole-study context: Tacrolimus and steroids were given for around three years to all recipients after anti-thymocyte globulin induction.

Libraries were prepared by immunoSEQ multiplex PCR; TCRdb keeps only in-frame clonotypes and omits some of them. The table has over 80,000 clones, roughly 88% seen once; the top ten hold around 1.4%. Points from the study as a whole: Within allografts, high graft-versus-host to host-versus-graft clonal ratios were seen among patients with graft-donor T cell macrochimerism. Detection of GvH clones occurred in recipient marrow, and some had their first appearance in ileum or blood. Researchers found peak circulating GvH clone levels linked to early post-transplant HvG declines.

Comment on this clone: The antigen remains unidentified.

Looked up from germline, CDR1 is MNHNS and CDR2 is SASEGT. This CDR3 has 12 residues. Trimming stripped 3 bases from V and 5 bases from J, with 6 bases between. The chain employs TRBV6-1 and TRBJ2-3, with unresolved D. This sequence was found in a human patient who received an intestinal transplant, so some T cells may come from the graft donor. This specimen consisted of PBMCs, obtained 255 days after intestinal transplant. In DNA form, the CDR3 reads TGTGCCAGCAGTGAGACCCGAGATACGCAGTATTTT. Translating it yields CASSETRDTQYF.